This T cell receptor (beta chain) was sequenced during a study of shared clonotypes between healthy human individuals. Losses at the gene ends were 2 bases for V and 7 bases for J; bases not matched to a gene: 6. CDR3 length equals 14 residues. The V gene's germline CDR1 is WSHSY and CDR2 SAAADI. TCRdb's copy holds only in-frame clones and misses some; the assay was immunoSEQ multiplex PCR. This table has about 1 million clones, about 75% appearing once. This clonotype originated in a man younger than 30 in good health. The chain combines TRBV10-2 with TRBJ1-2; 8 bases line up with TRBD1. The sequencing sample was made of memory CD4+ T cells sorted from blood. This sample's subset: CD45RA-negative fraction. CDR3 protein: CASSEQGAMGGYTF. DNA for the CDR3: TGCGCCAGCAGTGAGCAGGGGGCGATGGGTGGCTACACCTTC.